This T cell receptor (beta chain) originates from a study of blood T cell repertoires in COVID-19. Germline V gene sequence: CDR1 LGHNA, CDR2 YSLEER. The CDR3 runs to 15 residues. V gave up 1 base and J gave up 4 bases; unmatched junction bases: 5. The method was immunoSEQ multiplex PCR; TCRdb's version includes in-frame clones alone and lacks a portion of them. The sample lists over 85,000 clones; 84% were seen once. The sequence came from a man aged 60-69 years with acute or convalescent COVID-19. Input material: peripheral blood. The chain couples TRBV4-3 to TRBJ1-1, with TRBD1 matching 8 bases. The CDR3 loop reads CASSQGQGQVTEAFF. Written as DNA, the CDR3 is TGCGCCAGCAGCCAAGGACAGGGACAGGTCACTGAAGCTTTCTTT.